These 32 T cell receptor beta chains were all obtained from the same sample, sequenced in a study of spatial heterogeneity in lung cancer. Each CDR3 protein gets one entry after TCRdb re-called the 5' RACE reads with MiXCR. The repertoire includes some 44,000 distinct CDR3 sequences, around 15% of them detected once, and approximately 60% sits in the top ten. Time point specified: sample taken at primary tumor resection. The sequencing here drew on PBMCs, taken at surgery. The source is a male donor with early-stage non-small cell lung cancer.

The rearrangement links TRBV7-9 to TRBJ2-5; D is unclear. V lost 1 base, J lost 0 bases, and 3 bases lay in between. Germline V lookup: CDR1 SEHNR, CDR2 FQNEAQ (reference sequence). The CDR3 consists of 13 residues. The CDR3 DNA reads as TGTGCCAGCAGCTTAGGGGACCAAGAGACCCAGTACTTC. Its translation is CASSLGDQETQYF.

This clonotype was detected only once. This chain uses TRBV18 with TRBJ1-6; D is unclear. Between the trimmed V and J ends, which lost 3 bases and 10 bases, there was a span of 13 bases. From germline, CDR1 is KGHSH and CDR2 LQKENI. The CDR3 has 14 residues. The CDR3 spells CASSPEEIESPLHF. CDR3 sequence (DNA): TGTGCCAGCTCACCGGAGGAGATAGAATCACCCCTCCACTTT.

The rearrangement joins TRBV5-4 to TRBJ1-2; D ambiguous. Germline loops: CDR1 SGHNT, CDR2 YYREEE (reference sequence). Trimming left V 2 bases short and J 0 bases short, with 5 bases between. CDR3 length: 13 amino acids. CDR3 bases: TGTGCCAGCAGCTTAATAGCTAACTATGGCTACACCTTC. Translating gives CASSLIANYGYTF.

The V call is TRBV7-9, the J call TRBJ2-5; no firm D call. Germline V gene sequence: CDR1 SEHNR, CDR2 FQNEAQ (reference sequence). The ends were cut back, 4 bases at V and 5 bases at J, with 2 bases in the middle. The CDR3 totals 10 residues. This CDR3 is CASSSETQYF. The DNA of the CDR3 is TGTGCCAGCAGCTCGGAGACCCAGTACTTC.

The chain joins TRBV11-2 to TRBJ2-1, with unresolved D. CDR1 and CDR2 from the germline V gene are SGHAT and FQNNGV. V was trimmed by 1 base and J by 9 bases, leaving 7 bases between them. The CDR3 consists of 12 residues. CDR3 bases: TGTGCCAGCAGCTTAGGCTATACTGAGCAGTTCTTC. It translates to CASSLGYTEQFF. Together with reference TRBV11-2 and TRBJ2-1, the CDR3 gives the full variable domain: EAGVAQSPRYKIIEKRQSVAFWCNPISGHATLYWYQQILGQGPKLLIQFQNNGVVDDSQLPKDRFSAERLKGVDSTLKIQPAKLEDSAVYLCASSLGYTEQFFGPGTRLTVL.

This clonotype was seen a few times. The chain employs TRBV9 and TRBJ2-2; 7 bases fit TRBD2. Trimming removed 0 bases from V and 6 bases from J; junction bases left unmatched: 8. Germline CDR1 SGDLS, CDR2 YYNGEE. The CDR3 totals 16 residues. The CDR3 spells CASSVGGRALAGELFF. CDR3 DNA: TGTGCCAGCAGCGTAGGTGGGAGGGCCCTCGCCGGGGAGCTGTTTTTT.

This clonotype showed up many times. V is TRBV13 and J is TRBJ2-3, with D perhaps matching TRBD2 (5 bases). This CDR3 is 15 amino acids long. The V end lost 10 bases, the J end lost 1 base, and 18 bases lay between the germline ends. The germline V gene encodes CDR1 PRHDT and CDR2 FYEKMQ (reference sequence). This CDR3 is CAIDRSGYGTDTQYF. The CDR3 DNA is TGTGCCATCGATAGGTCGGGGTACGGCACAGATACGCAGTATTTT.

In its sample, this clonotype was seen many times. The chain joins TRBV28 to TRBJ2-3, with 7 nucleotides matching TRBD1. Per the germline V gene, CDR1 is MDHEN and CDR2 is SYDVKM. The CDR3 has 14 residues. The ends lost 5 bases at V and 4 bases at J; junction bases unmatched: 6. CDR3 bases: TGTGCCAGCAGTGCGTCGACAGGGCCAGATACGCAGTATTTT. This gives the protein CASSASTGPDTQYF.

This clonotype was counted a few times. V is TRBV6-4 and J is TRBJ1-1, with D unresolved. V lost 11 bases, J lost 2 bases, and 15 bases lay in between. This CDR3 has 13 amino acids. CDR1 is MRHNA and CDR2 is SNTAGT in the germline V gene. The CDR3 DNA reads as TGTGCCGCCCATCTCACAGAAAACACTGAAGCTTTCTTT. This codes for CAAHLTENTEAFF.

This clonotype came up many times. The genes are TRBV6-2 or TRBV6-3 and TRBJ2-3; D not certain. The V end lost 3 bases, the J end lost 1 base, and 14 bases lay between the germline ends. Germline CDR1 reads MNHEY; CDR2 reads SVGEGT. The length of the CDR3 is 16 residues. The CDR3 loop is CASSYIGGSGTDTQYF. For the CDR3, the DNA is TGTGCCAGCAGTTATATTGGTGGCTCCGGCACAGATACGCAGTATTTT.

This clonotype occurred a few times. This chain uses TRBV6-2 or TRBV6-3 with TRBJ2-7; D gene uncertain. V was shortened by 10 bases and J by 0 bases, with 16 bases between the two germline ends. Germline lookup yields CDR1 MNHEY and CDR2 SVGEGT. The CDR3 runs 14 residues. CDR3 loop: CATSPRTSSYEQYF. The CDR3 DNA follows: TGTGCCACCAGCCCCCGGACCAGCTCCTACGAGCAGTACTTC.

The chain has TRBV7-2 and TRBJ1-5, with D unclear. The CDR3 length is 14 residues. The V end lost 6 bases, the J end lost 5 bases, and 14 bases lay between the germline ends. Germline assignment: CDR1 SGHTA and CDR2 FQGNSA. CDR3 loop: CASSSISGYQPQHF. In DNA form, the CDR3 reads TGTGCCAGCAGTTCAATTAGCGGTTATCAGCCCCAGCATTTT.

This clonotype turned up a few times. The chain is built from TRBV12-3 or TRBV12-4 and TRBJ1-2; D call uncertain. The CDR3 is 13 residues long. V was clipped by 6 bases and J by 0 bases, with 8 bases between them. The CDR3 DNA reads as TGTGCCAGCAGGAGCGGTGCTAACTATGGCTACACCTTC. It specifies CASRSGANYGYTF.

The CDR3 reads CASRWGAPGEAFF. As DNA, the CDR3 is TGTGCCAGCAGGTGGGGGGCTCCTGGGGAAGCTTTCTTT. The V and J genes are TRBV12-3 or TRBV12-4 and TRBJ1-1, with D tentatively TRBD1 (6 bases). The V end lost 6 bases, the J end lost 8 bases, and 16 bases lay between the germline ends. The CDR3 runs 13 residues.

This clonotype was observed a few times. The chain combines TRBV28 with TRBJ2-1; D is uncertain. The CDR3 is made up of 11 amino acids. Trimming removed 6 bases at V and 7 bases at J, with 7 bases between. CDR1 is MDHEN, CDR2 SYDVKM, per germline. CDR3 nucleotide sequence: TGTGCCAGCAGGTCCCCAAATGAGCAGTTCTTC. Protein: CASRSPNEQFF.

The chain joins TRBV2 to TRBJ2-5; TRBD1 agrees at 10 bases. Germline V gives CDR1 SNHLY, CDR2 FYNNEI. The CDR3 contains 14 residues. The V segment lost 6 bases and the J segment 1 base; nucleotides outside the gene matches: 2. The CDR3, as DNA: TGTGCCAGCAGCGGGGACAGGGGCCAAGAGACCCAGTACTTC. This encodes CASSGDRGQETQYF.

This clonotype was found a few times. The chain couples TRBV7-3 to TRBJ1-2, with 7 bases aligning to TRBD1. The length of the CDR3 is 15 residues. Germline values: CDR1 SGHTA, CDR2 FQGTGA. Trimming took 2 bases from V and 3 from J; bases not matched to a gene: 6. This CDR3 is CASSLYWGTDYGYTF. CDR3 coding DNA: TGTGCCAGCAGCTTATACTGGGGGACAGACTATGGCTACACCTTC.

In this sample, this clonotype turned up many times. V and J are TRBV20-1 and TRBJ2-1; TRBD2 aligns across 9 bases. From germline, CDR1 is DFQATT and CDR2 SNEGSKA (reference sequence). The CDR3 spans 15 residues. V trimming: 5 bases; J trimming: 5 bases; junction bases outside the gene matches: 10. This chain's CDR3 is CSAPSRGGLHNEQFF. DNA of the CDR3: TGCAGTGCTCCATCGCGGGGGGGCCTCCACAATGAGCAGTTCTTC.

The chain carries TRBV25-1 and TRBJ1-1; D unresolved. The CDR3 has 14 amino acids. Germline V gene lookup returns CDR1 MGHDK and CDR2 SYGVNS. V lost 5 bases and J 3 bases, leaving 13 bases between the germline ends. CDR3 region: CASSSGGVDTEAFF. For the CDR3, the DNA is TGTGCCAGCAGTAGTGGTGGAGTTGACACTGAAGCTTTCTTT.

This clonotype was recorded a few times. The V gene is TRBV11-2, the J gene TRBJ2-7; D is possibly TRBD1 or TRBD2 (5 bases each). Per germline, CDR1 SGHAT and CDR2 FQNNGV. Trimming left V 8 bases short and J 2 bases short, with 13 bases between. The CDR3 contains 13 residues. CDR3 DNA: TGTGCCAGCTTCGGGGACCGAGCCTACGAGCAGTACTTC. As protein: CASFGDRAYEQYF.

The chain joins TRBV12-3 or TRBV12-4 to TRBJ1-3, with unresolved D. This CDR3 comprises 15 residues. The V end lost 3 bases, the J end lost 0 bases, and 9 bases lay between the germline ends. CDR3 coding DNA: TGTGCCAGCAGTTTCTTTCGGGGCTCTGGAAACACCATATATTTT. Its translation: CASSFFRGSGNTIYF.

This rearrangement joins TRBV18 to TRBJ1-4, with unresolved D. CDR1 and CDR2 (germline): KGHSH, LQKENI. The V and J ends lost 5 bases and 8 bases respectively, with 12 bases between them. The CDR3 extends over 13 amino acids. The CDR3 nucleotides read TGTGCCAGCTCAGGGTCGGGTCGCGAAAAACTGTTTTTT. It is translated as CASSGSGREKLFF.

This rearrangement joins TRBV2 to TRBJ2-2; TRBD1 agrees at 12 bases. Germline values: CDR1 SNHLY, CDR2 FYNNEI. V lost 8 bases and J lost 4; bases outside the gene matches: 8. This CDR3 comprises 16 residues. CDR3: CASRPGDRGRTGELFF. As DNA, the CDR3 is TGTGCCAGCCGACCGGGGGACAGGGGGCGCACCGGGGAGCTGTTTTTT.

In its sample, this clonotype was seen many times. This chain connects TRBV10-3 to TRBJ2-1; a weak D match, TRBD2 (6 bases). The length of the CDR3 is 13 residues. V was shortened by 10 bases and J by 6 bases, with 16 bases between the two germline ends. Germline loops: CDR1 ENHRY, CDR2 SYGVKD. This chain's CDR3 is CATHPPGVNEQFF. CDR3 in DNA: TGTGCCACGCACCCCCCGGGAGTCAATGAGCAGTTCTTC.

In this sample, this clonotype turned up a few times. The junction and the germline gene differ at one end; a read error may be behind it. The J gene is TRBJ2-1, the V gene TRBV11-2, with TRBD1 as a possible D gene (6 bases). Germline CDR1 and CDR2: SGHAT and FQNNGV. The CDR3 runs 13 residues. The CDR3 bases are TGTGTCAGCAGCTCCACAGGGTTAGGAGAGCAGTTCTTC. The encoded protein is CVSSSTGLGEQFF.

This clonotype was found once. The rearrangement joins TRBV4-1 to TRBJ2-7, with 12 nucleotides matching TRBD2. The germline gives CDR1 MGHRA, CDR2 YSYEKL. The CDR3 is made up of 16 amino acids. Losses at the gene ends were 4 bases for V and 1 base for J; bases not matched to a gene: 5. The chain's CDR3 is CASSRLAGGRSYEQYF. CDR3 in DNA: TGCGCCAGCAGCCGGCTAGCGGGAGGGCGGTCCTACGAGCAGTACTTC.

The J gene is TRBJ1-6, the V gene TRBV7-9; D ambiguous. Germline V lookup: CDR1 SEHNR, CDR2 FQNEAQ (reference sequence). Trimming cost V 6 bases and J 3 bases, with 12 bases left between them. The CDR3 length is 15 residues. CDR3 nucleotide sequence: TGTGCCAGCAGTCGGACCGTATTCTATAATTCACCCCTCCACTTT. Its protein product is CASSRTVFYNSPLHF. The full variable domain, in which reference TRBV7-9 and TRBJ1-6 provide the parts outside the CDR3, is DTGVSQNPRHKITKRGQNVTFRCDPISEHNRLYWYRQTLGQGPEFLTYFQNEAQLEKSRLLSDRFSAERPKGSFSTLEIQRTEQGDSAMYLCASSRTVFYNSPLHFGNGTRLTVT.

The chain joins TRBV20-1 to TRBJ1-3; 8 positions match TRBD1. The CDR3 totals 14 residues. Losses at the gene ends were 5 bases for V and 4 bases for J; bases not matched to a gene: 7. In germline, CDR1 is DFQATT, CDR2 SNEGSKA (reference sequence). The CDR3 spells CSASRQGRGNTIYF. CDR3 sequence (DNA): TGCAGTGCTTCCAGACAGGGGCGAGGAAACACCATATATTTT.

This chain joins TRBV6-5 and TRBJ1-4, with D perhaps TRBD1 (5 bases). The V gene's germline CDR1 is MNHEY and CDR2 SVGAGI. The CDR3 consists of 15 residues. Trimming took 5 bases from V and 8 from J, leaving 18 bases between them. The CDR3 nucleotides read TGTGCCAGCAGTCCCGTTGGGGGGACGCCGGAAAAACTGTTTTTT. Amino acid sequence: CASSPVGGTPEKLFF.

This clonotype was detected ten times or more. The chain links TRBV6-1 to TRBJ2-7; TRBD1 is a possible D gene (6 bases). Germline V gene lookup returns CDR1 MNHNS and CDR2 SASEGT. Trimming stripped 4 bases from V and 2 bases from J, with 15 bases between. The length of the CDR3 is 15 residues. The CDR3 nucleotides are TGTGCCAGCAGTGCGACAGGAAGAAATGCCTACGAGCAGTACTTC. Translated: CASSATGRNAYEQYF.

The chain employs TRBV2 and TRBJ2-7; D uncertain. Trimming cost V 4 bases and J 0 bases, with 13 bases left between them. The CDR3 contains 15 residues. In germline, CDR1 is SNHLY, CDR2 FYNNEI. CDR3 nucleotides: TGTGCCAGCAGTGGCGACGCAGGTAGCTCCTACGAGCAGTACTTC. Its protein product is CASSGDAGSSYEQYF.

This clonotype was recorded a few times. The rearrangement links TRBV10-3 to TRBJ2-6; D is undetermined. With 2 bases removed from V and 8 bases from J, the gap between germline ends came to 4 bases. The CDR3 has 12 amino acids. CDR1 is ENHRY, CDR2 SYGVKD, per germline. In DNA form, the CDR3 reads TGTGCCATCAGTGAGCCGCCCAACGTCCTGACTTTC. Amino acids: CAISEPPNVLTF.